The 5 T cell receptor beta chains given below trace back to one sample, sequenced in a study of cytomegalovirus exposure and HLA in healthy donors. The PCR ran on 60 Vbeta and 13 Jbeta primers. Measured with immunoSEQ multiplex PCR; TCRdb has only the in-frame clones, and not every one. This sample's table reports fewer than 200,000 clones. The sequenced material came from PBMCs. These receptors originate from a woman aged 60-70 years in good health and CMV-seronegative.

The chain combines TRBV5-1 with TRBJ2-3; D perhaps matches TRBD1 (5 bases). Germline values: CDR1 SGHRS, CDR2 YFSETQ. The ends were cut back, 0 bases at V and 6 bases at J, with 14 bases in the middle. The CDR3 is 15 amino acids. The CDR3 sequence: CASSLEGHPADTQYF. The CDR3 coding sequence is TGCGCCAGCAGCTTGGAAGGACACCCGGCGGATACGCAGTATTTT.

The rearrangement uses TRBV6-1 and TRBJ1-3; 8 nucleotides line up with TRBD1. V lost 7 bases to trimming and J lost 2 bases; unmatched junction nucleotides: 4. The germline CDR1 and CDR2 sequences are MNHNS and SASEGT. The length of the CDR3 is 14 residues. This chain's CDR3 is CASISDRAGNTIYF. CDR3 nucleotides: TGTGCCAGCATCTCGGACAGGGCTGGAAACACCATATATTTT.

The gene calls are TRBV29-1 and TRBJ1-2; weak D call: TRBD1 (6 bases). The V gene's germline CDR1 is SQVTM and CDR2 ANQGSEA. The length of the CDR3 is 11 residues. V dropped 5 bases and J dropped 5 bases, with 9 bases sitting between them. The CDR3 bases are TGCAGCGTTTCCCAGGGGTATGGCTACACCTTC. Translating gives CSVSQGYGYTF.

V gene TRBV18 combines with J gene TRBJ2-6; maybe TRBD2 (6 bases). V was trimmed by 2 bases and J by 2 bases, leaving 7 bases between them. The CDR3 totals 15 residues. The germline V gene has CDR1 KGHSH and CDR2 LQKENI. CDR3 nucleotide sequence: TGTGCCAGCTCACCAACGGGGGCTGGGGCCAACGTCCTGACTTTC. Protein product: CASSPTGAGANVLTF.

Details on this clone: The identical CDR3 is also encoded by other nucleotide sequences in the sample. The CDR3 nucleotides read TGTGCCAGCAGCTACGGTGCGAGCTCTGGAAACACCATATATTTT. Its translation is CASSYGASSGNTIYF. This chain links TRBV6-5 with TRBJ1-3; no clear D. The germline V gene has CDR1 MNHEY and CDR2 SVGAGI. There are 15 residues in the CDR3. Deletions cut 6 bases from V and 0 bases from J, with 12 bases between.